The clone carrying this T cell receptor beta chain is medium-sized within its sample. Its specificity is not known. This entry is derived from a study of OX40 agonist ivuxolimab in advanced cancers. Whole-study context: Ivuxolimab is a fully human IgG2 antibody that activates OX40 (CD134). Patients undergoing dose escalation presented with hepatocellular carcinoma, melanoma, renal cell or head and neck cancer. In three patients, partial responses were observed, one with hepatocellular carcinoma and two with cutaneous melanoma. Study-level findings and limits: People who partly responded at 0.1-3.0 mg/kg had some of the least clonal expansion seen.

Using immunoSEQ multiplex PCR, the repertoire was profiled, and TCRdb retains in-frame clones only, with some absent. This table has 52,000 or so clones, 84% appearing once. The V end lost 4 bases, the J end lost 4 bases, and 13 bases lay between the germline ends. Germline assignment: CDR1 GTSNPN and CDR2 SVGIG (reference sequence). This CDR3 contains 13 residues. The chain recombines TRBV30 with TRBJ1-1; D unresolved. This clonotype was obtained from an adult with an advanced solid tumor such as melanoma, head and neck, liver or kidney cancer. Sequences were derived from CD4+ or CD8+ T cells sorted from blood, sampled in a trial of the OX40 agonist ivuxolimab. The CDR3 region is CAWTIDISTEAFF. CDR3 nucleotides: TGTGCCTGGACCATAGATATAAGCACTGAAGCTTTCTTT.